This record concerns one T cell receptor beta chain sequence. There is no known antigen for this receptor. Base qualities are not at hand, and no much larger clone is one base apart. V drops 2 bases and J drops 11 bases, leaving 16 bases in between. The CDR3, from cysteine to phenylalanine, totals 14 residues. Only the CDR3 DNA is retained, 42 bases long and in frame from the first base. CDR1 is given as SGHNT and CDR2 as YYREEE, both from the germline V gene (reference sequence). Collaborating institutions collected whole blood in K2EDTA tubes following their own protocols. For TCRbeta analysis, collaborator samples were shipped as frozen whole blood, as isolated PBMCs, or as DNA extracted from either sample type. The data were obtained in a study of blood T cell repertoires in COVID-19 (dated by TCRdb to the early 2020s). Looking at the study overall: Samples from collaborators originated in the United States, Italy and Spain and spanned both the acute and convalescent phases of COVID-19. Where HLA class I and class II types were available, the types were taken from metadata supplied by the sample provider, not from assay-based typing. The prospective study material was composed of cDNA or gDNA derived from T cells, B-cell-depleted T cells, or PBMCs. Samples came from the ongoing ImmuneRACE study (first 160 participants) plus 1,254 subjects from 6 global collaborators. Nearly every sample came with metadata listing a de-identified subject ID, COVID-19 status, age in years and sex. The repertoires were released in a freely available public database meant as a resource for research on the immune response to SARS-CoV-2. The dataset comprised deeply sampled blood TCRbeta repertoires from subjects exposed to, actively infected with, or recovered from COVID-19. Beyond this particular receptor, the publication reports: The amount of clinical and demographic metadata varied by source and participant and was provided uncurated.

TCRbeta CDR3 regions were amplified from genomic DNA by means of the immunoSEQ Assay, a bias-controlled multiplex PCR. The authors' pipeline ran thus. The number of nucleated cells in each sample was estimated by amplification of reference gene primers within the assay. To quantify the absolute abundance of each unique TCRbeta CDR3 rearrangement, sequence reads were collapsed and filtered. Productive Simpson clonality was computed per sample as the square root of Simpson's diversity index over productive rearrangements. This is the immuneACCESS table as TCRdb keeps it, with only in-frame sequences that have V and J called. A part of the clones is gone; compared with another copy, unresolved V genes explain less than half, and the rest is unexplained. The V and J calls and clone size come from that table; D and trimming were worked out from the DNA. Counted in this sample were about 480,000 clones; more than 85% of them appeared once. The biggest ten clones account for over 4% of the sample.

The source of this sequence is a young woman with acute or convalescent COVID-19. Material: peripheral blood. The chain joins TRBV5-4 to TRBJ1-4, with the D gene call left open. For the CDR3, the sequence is CASSLGVRPEKLFF. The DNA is TGTGCCAGCAGCTTAGGAGTTCGGCCAGAGAAACTGTTTTTT.